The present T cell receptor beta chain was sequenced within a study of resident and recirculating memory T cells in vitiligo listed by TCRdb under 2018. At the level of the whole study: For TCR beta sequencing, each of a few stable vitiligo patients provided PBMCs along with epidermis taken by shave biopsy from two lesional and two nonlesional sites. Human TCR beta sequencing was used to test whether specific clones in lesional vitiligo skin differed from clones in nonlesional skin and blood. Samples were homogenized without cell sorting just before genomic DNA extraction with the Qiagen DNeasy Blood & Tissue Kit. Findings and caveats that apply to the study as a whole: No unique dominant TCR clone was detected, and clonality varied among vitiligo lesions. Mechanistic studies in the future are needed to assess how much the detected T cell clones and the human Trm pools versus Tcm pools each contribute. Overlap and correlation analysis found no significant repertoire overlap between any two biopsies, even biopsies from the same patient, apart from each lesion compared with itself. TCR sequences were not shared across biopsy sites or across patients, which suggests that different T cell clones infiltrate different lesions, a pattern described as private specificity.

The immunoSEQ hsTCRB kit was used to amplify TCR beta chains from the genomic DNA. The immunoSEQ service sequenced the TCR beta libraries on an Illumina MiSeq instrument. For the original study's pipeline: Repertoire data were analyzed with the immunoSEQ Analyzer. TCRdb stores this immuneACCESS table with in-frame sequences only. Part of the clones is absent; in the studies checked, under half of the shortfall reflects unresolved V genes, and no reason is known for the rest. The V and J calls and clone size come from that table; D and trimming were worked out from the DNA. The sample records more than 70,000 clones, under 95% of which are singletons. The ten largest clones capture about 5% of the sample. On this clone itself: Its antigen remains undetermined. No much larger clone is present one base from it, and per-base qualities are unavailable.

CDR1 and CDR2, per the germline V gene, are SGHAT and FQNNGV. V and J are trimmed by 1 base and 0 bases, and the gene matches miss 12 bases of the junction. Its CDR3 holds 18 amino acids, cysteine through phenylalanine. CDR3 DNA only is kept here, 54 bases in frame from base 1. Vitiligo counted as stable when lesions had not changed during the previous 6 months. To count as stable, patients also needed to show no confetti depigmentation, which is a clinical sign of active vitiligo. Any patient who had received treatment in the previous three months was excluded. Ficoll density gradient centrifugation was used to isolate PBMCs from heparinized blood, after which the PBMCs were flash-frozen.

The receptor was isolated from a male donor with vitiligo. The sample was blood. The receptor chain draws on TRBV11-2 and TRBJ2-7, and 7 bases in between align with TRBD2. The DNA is TGTGCCAGCAGCTTAGGATCGGGCGGGGGTCAACCCTCCTACGAGCAGTACTTC. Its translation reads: CASSLGSGGGQPSYEQYF.